A selection of T cell receptor beta chains follows, all from one sample in a study of blood T cells in healthy people across ages. A single record per CDR3 protein comes from TCRdb applying MiXCR to the 5' RACE reads. The sample includes about 1.8 million distinct CDR3 sequences, around half of them seen just once. The sample was blood. The receptors were gathered from a middle-aged woman in good health. Both conserved end residues are part of each CDR3. Each record gives: D gene, clone size, J gene, V gene, CDR3 protein, CDR3 DNA. The D gene is left open where the match is weak. Only some rows state a clone size, as once, few, many or a class for expanded clones.

>TRBD1|-|TRBJ2-1|TRBV4-3
CASSQETGGYEQFF
TGCGCCAGCAGCCAGGAAACAGGGGGCTATGAGCAGTTCTTC
>TRBD1|-|TRBJ2-7|TRBV6-2/TRBV6-3
CASSPGQGVRYEQYF
TGTGCCAGCAGTCCCGGACAGGGGGTAAGGTACGAGCAGTACTTC
>-|-|TRBJ1-1|TRBV6-2/TRBV6-3
CASRYEVNTEAFF
TGTGCCAGCAGGTATGAAGTGAACACTGAAGCTTTCTTT
>TRBD1|few|TRBJ2-5|TRBV25-1
CASKGQGAIQETQYF
TGTGCCAGCAAGGGACAGGGGGCGATCCAAGAGACCCAGTACTTC
>TRBD1|-|TRBJ1-2|TRBV24-1
CATSYRDRGNYGYTF
TGTGCCACCAGTTACCGGGACAGGGGGAACTATGGCTACACCTTC
>-|few|TRBJ2-7|TRBV25-1
CASSERGSGEQYF
TGTGCCAGCAGTGAGAGGGGTTCGGGGGAGCAGTACTTC
>-|-|TRBJ2-1|TRBV20-1
CSGIKGASSYNEQFF
TGCAGTGGGATCAAGGGCGCGAGCTCCTACAATGAGCAGTTCTTC
>-|few|TRBJ1-6|TRBV7-9
CASSVGGSYNSPLHF
TGTGCCAGCAGCGTGGGAGGATCCTATAATTCACCCCTCCACTTT
>-|-|TRBJ1-1|TRBV5-1
CASSLRPVSDTEAFF
TGCGCCAGCAGCTTGAGGCCGGTATCGGACACTGAAGCTTTCTTT
>TRBD1|-|TRBJ2-5|TRBV11-1
CASSLGTRGRQETQYF
TGTGCCAGCAGCTTAGGGACCAGGGGGCGCCAAGAGACCCAGTACTTC
>-|many|TRBJ2-1|TRBV20-1
CSAPRGIDEQFF
TGCAGTGCTCCCCGAGGCATAGATGAGCAGTTCTTC
>TRBD1|few|TRBJ2-5|TRBV4-3
CASSLRTGAEETQYF
TGCGCCAGCAGCCTACGGACAGGGGCCGAAGAGACCCAGTACTTC
>-|-|TRBJ2-1|TRBV24-1
CATSEHRVPHEQFF
TGTGCCACCAGTGAGCACAGGGTCCCCCATGAGCAGTTCTTC
>-|few|TRBJ2-1|TRBV6-5
CASSPTGHNEQFF
TGTGCCAGCAGTCCTACAGGGCACAATGAGCAGTTCTTC
>-|-|TRBJ2-6|TRBV5-4
CASSLTAMGANVLTF
TGTGCCAGCAGCTTGACCGCAATGGGAGCCAACGTCCTGACTTTC
>TRBD1|-|TRBJ1-5|TRBV15
CATGRTGGRGNQPQHF
TGTGCCACCGGGCGGACAGGAGGCAGAGGGAATCAGCCCCAGCATTTT
>TRBD2|-|TRBJ2-7|TRBV4-1
CASSQFVLAVPSEQYF
TGCGCCAGCAGCCAATTCGTTCTAGCGGTTCCTTCCGAGCAGTACTTC
>-|few|TRBJ1-4|TRBV6-5
CASSYSSQGRANEKLFF
TGTGCCAGCAGTTACTCCTCACAGGGACGGGCTAATGAAAAACTGTTTTTT
>TRBD1|-|TRBJ2-5|TRBV12-3/TRBV12-4
CASTPFRTGVETQYF
TGTGCCAGCACTCCCTTTAGGACAGGGGTTGAGACCCAGTACTTC
>TRBD1|-|TRBJ2-4|TRBV6-1
CASRDPGQGTREQYF
TGTGCCAGCAGGGACCCGGGACAGGGGACCCGAGAGCAGTACTTC
>TRBD1|-|TRBJ2-3|TRBV4-3
CASSSDRRGGTDTQYF
TGCGCCAGCAGTTCGGACAGGAGAGGTGGCACAGATACGCAGTATTTT
>-|-|TRBJ2-1|TRBV7-9
CASSLAERSSHEQFF
TGTGCCAGCAGCTTAGCGGAAAGATCTTCCCATGAGCAGTTCTTC
>TRBD2|-|TRBJ2-1|TRBV13
CASSLYGLAGGRQFF
TGTGCCAGCAGCCTCTACGGACTAGCGGGGGGGCGGCAGTTCTTC
>-|few|TRBJ1-1|TRBV4-3
CASSRRQASTEAFF
TGCGCCAGCAGCCGCCGACAGGCGAGCACTGAAGCTTTCTTT
>TRBD1|-|TRBJ2-7|TRBV27
CASSARTGGKTYEQYF
TGTGCCAGCAGTGCCCGGACAGGGGGAAAGACCTACGAGCAGTACTTC
>-|-|TRBJ2-5|TRBV7-9
CASGPPSVETQYF
TGTGCCAGCGGGCCTCCATCGGTGGAGACCCAGTACTTC
>-|once|TRBJ2-1|TRBV20-1
CSARGPGGSYNEQFF
TGCAGTGCTAGAGGGCCCGGGGGCTCCTACAATGAGCAGTTCTTC
>-|-|TRBJ2-1|TRBV28
CASSPYMGNEQFF
TGTGCCAGCAGTCCCTACATGGGGAATGAGCAGTTCTTC
>-|many|TRBJ2-7|TRBV29-1
CSVGRQGIYEQYF
TGCAGCGTTGGACGTCAGGGGATCTACGAGCAGTACTTC
>-|-|TRBJ1-5|TRBV27
CASGGRTQHF
TGTGCCAGCGGGGGGAGGACCCAGCATTTT
>TRBD2|-|TRBJ2-5|TRBV29-1
CSVVRTSVQETQYF
TGCAGCGTGGTCCGGACTAGCGTACAAGAGACCCAGTACTTC